This T cell receptor (beta chain) emerged from a study of T cell responses to AZD1222 COVID-19 vaccine. Findings and limits, study-wide: Just a handful of people given AZD1222 tested seropositive at baseline. Donors were mostly white British, more females; clonal diversity possibly underestimated.

This CDR3 contains 16 residues. With 5 bases clipped from V and 7 bases from J, the junction kept 8 bases outside the gene matches. The germline gives CDR1 MGHDK, CDR2 SYGVNS. Worth noting for this clone: Its target is not known.

TCRdb's table, derived via immunoSEQ multiplex PCR, lists solely in-frame clones and lacks some. The profile shows about 140,000 clones, about 91% of them singletons. The sequencing here drew on peripheral blood, taken 28 days after the second AZD1222 dose. The rearrangement joins TRBV25-1 to TRBJ2-2, with TRBD2 matching over 12 bases. The receptor's source is an adult who received the AZD1222 COVID-19 vaccine. This chain's CDR3 is CASSIGTSGRGGELFF. DNA of the CDR3: TGTGCCAGCAGTATAGGGACTAGCGGGCGTGGCGGGGAGCTGTTTTTT.